This TCR beta chain derives from a study of T cells in Graves' hyperthyroidism and ophthalmopathy. Amplification targeted TCR beta CDR3 regions from RNA transcripts. With the HTBI primer set, the TCR CDR3 went through a first round of RT-PCR. MiXCR, run by TCRdb on the multiplex PCR reads, gives a single entry per CDR3 protein. This sample has more than 300,000 distinct CDR3 sequences, with about 18% found just once. There are many counts of this clonotype. The CDR3 spans 15 residues. Germline V gene sequence: CDR1 SGHRS, CDR2 YFSETQ. The V end was cut by 4 bases, the J end by 4 bases, with 17 bases between. Fresh peripheral blood, 7.5 to 10 ml of it, supplied the PBMCs.

This sequence originates from a woman in her twenties or thirties with Graves' hyperthyroidism that later progressed to Graves' ophthalmopathy. The sequencing input was blood. This chain uses TRBV5-1 with TRBJ1-2, with D possibly being TRBD1 (5 bases). The CDR3 region is CASSMNGGTLYGYTF. The CDR3 nucleotides read TGCGCCAGCAGCATGAACGGGGGTACCCTCTATGGCTACACCTTC.